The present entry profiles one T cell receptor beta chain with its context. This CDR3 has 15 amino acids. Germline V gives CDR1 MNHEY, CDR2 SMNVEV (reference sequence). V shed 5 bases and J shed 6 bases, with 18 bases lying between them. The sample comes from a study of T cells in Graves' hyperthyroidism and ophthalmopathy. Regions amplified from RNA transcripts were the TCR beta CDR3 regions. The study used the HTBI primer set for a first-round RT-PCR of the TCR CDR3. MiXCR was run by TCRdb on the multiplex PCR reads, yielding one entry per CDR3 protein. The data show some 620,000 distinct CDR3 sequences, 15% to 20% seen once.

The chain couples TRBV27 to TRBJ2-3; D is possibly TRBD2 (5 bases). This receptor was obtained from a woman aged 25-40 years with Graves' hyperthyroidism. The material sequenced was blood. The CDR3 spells CASSVRGRGLDTQYF. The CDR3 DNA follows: TGTGCCAGCAGTGTGAGAGGTCGGGGTTTGGATACGCAGTATTTT.